This TCR beta chain was obtained from a study of blood T cell repertoires in COVID-19. Study summary: Material from acute and convalescent COVID-19 was sourced from the United States, Italy and Spain.

Seattle-derived patients entered the study during active infection and were followed longitudinally. Methods used by the authors: Amplification of reference gene primers provided the estimated nucleated cell counts. Assay: immunoSEQ multiplex PCR; the TCRdb copy retains only in-frame clones and omits some. V, J and clone size derive from that table, while D and trimming were established from the DNA sequence. This table has approximately 350,000 clones, 75% to 90% appearing once. The material sequenced was peripheral blood. This TCR was recovered from a woman aged 60-75 years with COVID-19, enrolled during active disease.

The CDR3 nucleotides are TGTGCCAGCAGCCAAGGGGACAGGGAAGCTTTCTTT. Protein product: CASSQGDREAFF. The J gene is TRBJ1-1, the V gene TRBV3-1 (or the pseudogene TRBV3-2); 8 bases fit TRBD1. CDR3 length: 12 amino acids. The germline CDR1 and CDR2 sequences are LGHDT and YNNKEL (reference sequence). V shed 1 base and J 8 bases; nucleotides not matched to a gene: 0.